A single sample is the source of the 21 T cell receptor beta chains below, sequenced in a study of tissue T cells after allogeneic stem cell transplantation. Profiled with immunoSEQ multiplex PCR; TCRdb holds only in-frame clones, not every one. The data contain more than 45,000 clones, around 70% of them singletons. The sequenced sample was sorted cells pooled from one or two spleens. The receptors shown here come from a pool of C57BL/6 mice in good health.

Regarding this clone: Gene and germline names: mouse. The read finishes 1 residue shy of the CDR3 end, and the germline J gene is used to complete it. The V gene is TRBV13-2, the J gene TRBJ2-5, with TRBD2 identical over 7 bases. CDR3 length equals 14 residues. The germline gives CDR1 NNHNN, CDR2 SYGAGS (reference sequence). With V trimmed by 3 bases and J by 2 bases, 3 bases remained unmatched. The DNA read from the CDR3 is TGTGCCAGCGGTGTTCCTGGGGGCCAAGACACCCAGTAC. It encodes CASGVPGGQDTQY. The CDR3 as a whole reads CASGVPGGQDTQYF.

Only one count was recorded for this clone. Any gene name here is a mouse gene name. Read sequence stops 1 residue before the CDR3 end, and the germline J gene provides the missing end. The J gene is TRBJ1-4, the V gene TRBV1; 7 nucleotides agree with TRBD1. V lost 6 bases, J lost 1 base, and 2 bases stayed unmatched. The CDR3 is 14 amino acids. The V gene's germline CDR1 is NSQYPW and CDR2 LRSPGD (reference sequence). Incomplete CDR3 DNA: TGCACCTGCAGGAACAGGGGTTCCAACGAAAGATTATTT. Residues: CTCRNRGSNERLF. The whole CDR3 sequence reads CTCRNRGSNERLFF.

About this clone: Gene names denote mouse genes. The CDR3 extends 1 residue past the end of the read, so its final part is completed from the germline J gene. The chain carries TRBV3 and TRBJ2-5; no reliable D call. Trimming left V 5 bases short and J 6 bases short, with 6 bases between. The CDR3 is 11 amino acids. Germline CDR1 and CDR2: SNHLY and FYNGKV (reference sequence). The CDR3 region is CASSRHDTQYF. The part of the CDR3 DNA that was read is TGTGCCAGCAGCCGACATGACACCCAGTAC.

About this clone: Genes and germline are mouse. From the germline J gene comes the end of the CDR3, since the read stops 1 residue before it. The chain couples TRBV13-2 to TRBJ1-6, with 8 bases aligning to TRBD1. TRBJ1-6 is filed as an ORF, its function uncertain. V trimming: 2 bases; J trimming: 7 bases; junction bases outside the gene matches: 8. CDR3 size: 16 residues. The V gene's germline CDR1 is NNHNN and CDR2 SYGAGS (reference sequence). CDR3 DNA, as far as it was read: TGTGCCAGCGGTGAACGGCAGGGGGCAGGGAATTCGCCCCTCTAC. As protein: CASGERQGAGNSPLY. The CDR3 in its entirety is CASGERQGAGNSPLYF.

This clone came up a few times. The gene symbols are mouse symbols. Read sequence stops 1 residue before the CDR3 end, and the germline J gene provides the missing end. This chain connects TRBV1 to TRBJ1-4; no firm D call. V lost 0 bases and J 0 bases, leaving 5 bases between the germline ends. The CDR3 is made up of 15 amino acids. Germline V gene sequence: CDR1 NSQYPW, CDR2 LRSPGD (reference sequence). The CDR3 is CTCSAEQISNERLFF. CDR3 bases read: TGCACCTGCAGTGCAGAACAAATTTCCAACGAAAGATTATTT.

In regard to this clone: The listed genes are named as in mouse. Read sequence stops 1 residue before the CDR3 end, and the germline J gene provides the missing end. The V and J genes are TRBV2 and TRBJ2-3; 10 bases are shared with TRBD2. In germline, CDR1 is LGHNA, CDR2 YSYQKL. V shed 3 bases and J 3 bases; nucleotides not matched to a gene: 0. This CDR3 comprises 14 residues. CDR3 sequence reads: CASSQGLGAETLYF. The CDR3 DNA, read in part, is TGTGCCAGCAGCCAGGGACTGGGGGCAGAAACGCTGTAT.

In regard to this clone: Any gene name here is a mouse gene name. Sequencing ends 1 residue short of the CDR3 end; the germline J gene provides the rest. V usage is TRBV5 and J usage is TRBJ2-3, with 7 bases identical to TRBD1. J gave up 0 bases and V 2 bases, and 2 bases lay outside the gene matches. CDR1 LGHNA and CDR2 YNLKQL come from the germline V gene (reference sequence). The CDR3 sequence is 15 residues long. CDR3 sequence: CASSQTGASAETLYF. The covered CDR3 bases are TGTGCCAGCAGCCAAACAGGGGCGAGTGCAGAAACGCTGTAT.

Notes on this clone: The gene names given are mouse names. The CDR3 end falls 1 residue outside the read, so it is completed with the germline J gene. V gene TRBV19 combines with J gene TRBJ2-5; D remains unclear. The V gene's germline CDR1 is FNHDT and CDR2 SITEND (reference sequence). The germline V and J ends were trimmed by 4 bases and 0 bases, with 3 bases remaining between them. The CDR3 extends over 12 amino acids. The CDR3 loop reads CASSVNQDTQYF. The covered CDR3 bases are TGTGCCAGCAGTGTTAACCAAGACACCCAGTAC.

On this clone: Mouse gene names and germline throughout. The read halts 1 residue ahead of the CDR3 end, with the missing end drawn from the germline J gene. The chain combines TRBV19 with TRBJ2-5; 10 bases line up with TRBD1. The CDR3 covers 14 residues. Unmatched junction bases numbered 1, after V lost 3 bases and J lost 3 bases. Germline-derived CDR1 and CDR2 are FNHDT and SITEND (reference sequence). This CDR3 reads CASSTDRGQDTQYF. Partial CDR3 DNA: TGTGCCAGCAGTACGGACAGGGGGCAAGACACCCAGTAC.

In the case of this clone: Mouse gene names apply. The read stops 1 residue short of the end of the CDR3; the missing end is completed from the germline J gene. The genes are TRBV20 and TRBJ2-7, with D tentatively TRBD2 (7 bases). Trimming stripped 5 bases from V and 3 bases from J, with 14 bases between. The germline V gene has CDR1 GFQATS and CDR2 STVNSAI. The CDR3 runs 13 residues. The part of the CDR3 DNA that was read is TGTGGTGCTGGAGGGGGGGTCTACTATGAACAGTAC. Its translation: CGAGGGVYYEQY. The whole CDR3 region reads CGAGGGVYYEQYF.

Notes on this clone: Gene names are mouse gene names. The read gets to within 1 residue of the CDR3 end, and the germline J gene fills in the rest. The chain recombines TRBV13-2 with TRBJ1-1; tentative D call: TRBD1 (5 bases). The ends were cut back, 9 bases at V and 0 bases at J, with 12 bases in the middle. The CDR3 is 13 amino acids. Germline V gives CDR1 NNHNN, CDR2 SYGAGS (reference sequence). The CDR3 sequence is CAIRRGANTEVFF. The CDR3 bases that were read are TGTGCCATTCGAAGGGGTGCAAACACAGAAGTCTTC.

As regards this clone: The genes and germline here are from mouse. The CDR3 end is not reached by the read, which stops 1 residue before it; the germline J gene fills it in. The same CDR3 can be traced to other DNA sequences in this sample. The chain uses TRBV12-1 and TRBJ2-7, with a tentative D call TRBD1 (6 bases). Germline lookup yields CDR1 SGHSN and CDR2 HYEKVE. CDR3 length: 12 amino acids. V lost 1 base, J lost 5 bases, and 8 bases lay in between. CDR3 sequence reads: CASSLSGDEQYF. The covered CDR3 bases are TGTGCCAGCTCTCTATCAGGGGATGAACAGTAC.

Comments on this clone: Gene and germline names: mouse. The read ends 1 residue shy of where the CDR3 ends; the end is completed using the germline J gene. The genes are TRBV15 and TRBJ2-3, with D hard to call. Deletions cut 5 bases from V and 0 bases from J, with 9 bases between. This CDR3 has 14 amino acids. Germline assignment: CDR1 SGHND and CDR2 FRSKSL. The sequenced CDR3 bases are TGTGCCAGCAGTCCCCGCAGAAGTGCAGAAACGCTGTAT. This gives the protein CASSPRRSAETLY. The entire CDR3 protein is CASSPRRSAETLYF.

Turning to this clone: Gene names refer to mouse genes. The observed sequence ends 1 residue before the CDR3 terminus, with the missing tail filled in from the germline J gene. The chain combines TRBV13-2 with TRBJ2-5; 10 bases are shared with TRBD2. With V trimmed by 3 bases and J by 5 bases, 9 bases remained unmatched. This CDR3 region has 16 residues. CDR1 is NNHNN and CDR2 is SYGAGS in the germline V gene (reference sequence). The CDR3 spells CASGGGTGVTGDTQYF. The sequenced CDR3 bases are TGTGCCAGCGGTGGAGGGACTGGGGTTACCGGAGACACCCAGTAC.

Worth noting for this clone: Gene names denote mouse genes. The read is 1 residue too short to cover the CDR3 end, so that end is filled in from the germline J gene. V and J are TRBV13-3 and TRBJ1-2; maybe TRBD1 (6 bases). The germline V and J ends were trimmed by 0 bases and 2 bases, with 8 bases remaining between them. CDR3 size: 14 residues. Germline CDR1 and CDR2: NNHDY and SYVADS. This CDR3 is CASSDGTVNSDYTF. CDR3 DNA (partial): TGTGCCAGCAGTGATGGGACAGTCAACTCCGACTACACC.

Details on this clone: Mouse gene names and germline throughout. The read terminates 1 residue ahead of where the CDR3 ends, so the germline J gene completes it. The chain recombines TRBV13-2 with TRBJ2-1, with 10 bases identical to TRBD2. J gave up 3 bases and V 0 bases, and 3 bases lay outside the gene matches. Germline values: CDR1 NNHNN, CDR2 SYGAGS (reference sequence). The CDR3 extends over 16 amino acids. CDR3 DNA (partial): TGTGCCAGCGGTGATGCACTGGGGGGGGCCTATGCTGAGCAGTTC. This translates into CASGDALGGAYAEQF. In full, the CDR3 is CASGDALGGAYAEQFF.

Details on this clone: The gene symbols are mouse symbols. Read sequence stops 1 residue before the CDR3 end, and the germline J gene provides the missing end. The chain has TRBV23 and TRBJ1-6. TRBJ1-6 is treated as an ORF (open reading frame) with a function not yet certain. This CDR3 is 16 amino acids long. CDR1 and CDR2 from the germline V gene are KGHTA and FQNQQP. The CDR3 reads CSSSQSGSSYNSPLYF. The part of the CDR3 DNA that was read is TGCTCCAGCAGTCAATCGGGGAGTTCCTATAATTCGCCCCTCTAC.

In the case of this clone: Gene names follow the mouse nomenclature. The read gets to within 1 residue of the CDR3 end, and the germline J gene fills in the rest. The V call is TRBV19, the J call TRBJ2-5, with 13 positions matching TRBD2. CDR3 size: 15 residues. Germline V gene sequence: CDR1 FNHDT, CDR2 SITEND (reference sequence). The junction had 3 bases not matched to a gene; V was cut back by 5 bases and J by 3 bases. The CDR3: CASSQGLGGQDTQYF. CDR3 DNA, as far as it was read: TGTGCCAGCAGCCAGGGACTGGGGGGGCAAGACACCCAGTAC.

For this clone: Genes here carry mouse names. The read ends 1 residue early relative to the CDR3; the germline J gene fills the gap. The chain uses TRBV1 and TRBJ1-6, with a tentative D call TRBD1 (5 bases). TRBJ1-6 is assigned to the ORF class and has an uncertain function. Trimming took 2 bases from V and 3 from J, leaving 8 bases between them. CDR1 and CDR2 (germline): NSQYPW, LRSPGD (reference sequence). The CDR3 covers 15 residues. The CDR3 bases that were read are TGCACCTGCAGTGCAAAGGACATCTATAATTCGCCCCTCTAC. This gives the protein CTCSAKDIYNSPLY. The full CDR3 protein reads CTCSAKDIYNSPLYF.

A note on this clone: Gene names are the mouse ones. The CDR3 end falls 1 residue outside the read, so it is completed with the germline J gene. The chain links TRBV19 to TRBJ1-1; 8 nucleotides line up with TRBD1. Per the germline V gene, CDR1 is FNHDT and CDR2 is SITEND (reference sequence). The CDR3 extends over 13 amino acids. V trimming: 5 bases; J trimming: 7 bases; junction bases outside the gene matches: 7. CDR3 sequence reads: CASSPDRGGEVFF. The sequenced CDR3 bases are TGTGCCAGCAGCCCTGACAGGGGAGGAGAAGTCTTC.

Worth noting for this clone: Gene labels here are mouse ones. Coverage ceases 1 residue before the CDR3 finishes, and the germline J gene fills in the end. The V call is TRBV13-2, the J call TRBJ2-7; 12 positions match TRBD2. Germline CDR1 and CDR2: NNHNN and SYGAGS (reference sequence). This CDR3 has 12 residues. Trimming took 7 bases from V and 7 from J; bases not matched to a gene: 3. Partial CDR3 DNA: TGTGCCAGCCGGGACTGGGGGGACGAACAGTAC. Amino acid sequence: CASRDWGDEQY. The complete CDR3 sequence is CASRDWGDEQYF.